The 9 T cell receptor beta chains in this list originate from one sample, sequenced in a study of T cell responses to AZD1222 COVID-19 vaccine. Assay used: immunoSEQ multiplex PCR; TCRdb lists only in-frame clones, some missing. The table shows around 140,000 clones, with 89% occurring only once. The sample in question was peripheral blood, obtained on day 0 of AZD1222 vaccination. These receptors originate from an adult in good health.

This chain joins TRBV6-1 and TRBJ1-2; D possibly corresponds to TRBD1 (5 bases). The V end lost 1 base, the J end lost 7 bases, and 16 bases lay between the germline ends. The CDR3 is 15 amino acids. CDR1 and CDR2 from the germline V gene are MNHNS and SASEGT. CDR3 loop: CASSEGSPGGGGYTF. The CDR3 nucleotides are TGTGCCAGCAGTGAAGGCTCCCCGGGTGGGGGTGGCTACACCTTC.

The genes are TRBV4-2 and TRBJ1-4; D is possibly TRBD1 (5 bases). The CDR3 is 14 residues long. Trimming shortened V by 5 bases and J by 7 bases, and 14 bases separated the two germline ends. Germline-derived CDR1 and CDR2 are LGHNA and YNFKEQ. CDR3 sequence reads: CASSDSFGAEKLFF. CDR3 coding DNA: TGTGCCAGCAGCGATAGTTTTGGGGCTGAAAAACTGTTTTTT.

This clone was counted a single time. The V gene is TRBV19, the J gene TRBJ2-2; D ambiguous. This CDR3 contains 14 residues. Germline V CDR1 and CDR2: LNHDA, SQIVND (reference sequence). Trimming removed 3 bases at V and 4 bases at J, with 9 bases between. This CDR3 is CASSILPITGELFF. For the CDR3, the DNA is TGTGCCAGTAGTATCCTGCCCATCACCGGGGAGCTGTTTTTT.

The chain uses TRBV21-1 and TRBJ1-1. TRBV21-1 is listed as a pseudogene. The CDR3 has 15 residues. CDR3 protein: CASSRPDPLITEAFF. CDR3 sequence (DNA): TGTGCCAGCAGCAGACCTGACCCGCTGATCACTGAAGCTTTCTTT.

The chain has TRBV5-5 and TRBJ2-3; D is perhaps TRBD2 (7 bases). The CDR3 spans 18 residues. Trimming shortened V by 2 bases and J by 4 bases, and 23 bases separated the two germline ends. Germline CDR1 SGHKS, CDR2 YYEKEE (reference sequence). The chain's CDR3 is CASSFSIATGGISDTQYF. CDR3 in DNA: TGTGCCAGCAGCTTCTCGATCGCGACGGGGGGCATTTCAGATACGCAGTATTTT. Looking up the rest from reference TRBV5-5 and TRBJ2-3 gives the full variable domain: DAGVTQSPTHLIKTRGQQVTLRCSPISGHKSVSWYQQVLGQGPQFIFQYYEKEERGRGNFPDRFSARQFPNYSSELNVNALLLGDSALYLCASSFSIATGGISDTQYFGPGTRLTVL.

The rearrangement links TRBV20-1 to TRBJ1-1; D not resolved. V gave up 5 bases and J gave up 6 bases, with 7 bases separating them. This CDR3 has 10 residues. Germline CDR1 DFQATT, CDR2 SNEGSKA (reference sequence). The CDR3 spells CSAPQAEAFF. The CDR3 DNA sequence: TGCAGTGCTCCCCAGGCTGAAGCTTTCTTT.

This chain uses TRBV7-2 with TRBJ1-2; the D is unclear. Germline V gene data show CDR1 as SGHTA and CDR2 as FQGNSA. V lost 5 bases and J 4 bases, leaving 11 bases between the germline ends. CDR3 length: 13 residues. CDR3 sequence: CASSPQATYGYTF. The DNA of the CDR3 is TGTGCCAGCAGCCCCCAGGCGACCTATGGCTACACCTTC.

Only a few counts were recorded for this clone. V usage is TRBV3-1 (or the pseudogene TRBV3-2) and J usage is TRBJ1-3; no firm D call. The V gene's germline CDR1 is LGHDT and CDR2 YNNKEL (reference sequence). Trimming took off 4 bases at V and 4 bases at J, with 14 bases between the two ends. The CDR3 loop spans 15 amino acids. The CDR3 DNA sequence: TGTGCCAGCAGCCGGATCCGGGGTGGAGGAAACACCATATATTTT. Translating gives CASSRIRGGGNTIYF.

The genes are TRBV20-1 and TRBJ2-1; no reliable D call. The germline V gene encodes CDR1 DFQATT and CDR2 SNEGSKA (reference sequence). The CDR3 is 11 amino acids. V gave up 6 bases and J gave up 4 bases, with 7 bases separating them. In DNA form, the CDR3 reads TGCAGTGCCTTCAGGTACAATGAGCAGTTCTTC. Translation: CSAFRYNEQFF.